This TCR beta chain emerged from a study of blood T cells in healthy people across ages. A note on this clonotype: An end of the junction differs from the germline gene, which may be a read error.

Next came a second PCR, run for about 7 to 11 cycles, which used a sample-barcoded 5' primer along with a J-beta primer mix. Every cDNA molecule carried a tag from a template-switch adaptor bearing 12 random nucleotides. TCRdb reprocessed the 5' RACE reads via MiXCR and lists one record per CDR3 protein. The repertoire holds more than 1 million distinct CDR3 sequences, with less than 50% as singletons. This CDR3 spans 18 amino acids. Per the germline V gene, CDR1 is SGHAT and CDR2 is FQNNGV. The clonotype originates from a woman aged 60 to 75 in good health. Material: blood. V usage is TRBV11-2 and J usage is TRBJ2-6, with D tentatively TRBD1 (6 bases). The CDR3 coding sequence is TGTGCCAGCAGCCTAGGTACTAAGGGACACTCTGTGGCCAACGTCCTGACTTTC. Its protein is CASSLGTKGHSVANVLTF.